This T cell receptor (beta chain) derives from a study of T cell changes during pregnancy in multiple sclerosis. This CDR3 has 15 amino acids. With 1 base removed from V and 4 bases from J, the gap between germline ends came to 12 bases. CDR1 and CDR2 from the germline V gene are SGHDT and YYEEEE. Using immunoSEQ multiplex PCR, the repertoire was profiled, and TCRdb retains in-frame clones only, with some absent. The sample lists 56,000 or so clones; over 80% were seen once. The TCR sequence derives from a female donor with multiple sclerosis, enrolled in a pregnancy study. The sample here was CD4+ T cells from peripheral blood mononuclear cells, taken in the third trimester of pregnancy. V is TRBV5-6 and J is TRBJ1-5; D might be TRBD1 (6 bases). The CDR3 protein is CASSLRGGKNQPQHF. The CDR3 DNA reads TGTGCCAGCAGCTTGCGGGGGGGCAAAAATCAGCCCCAGCATTTT.